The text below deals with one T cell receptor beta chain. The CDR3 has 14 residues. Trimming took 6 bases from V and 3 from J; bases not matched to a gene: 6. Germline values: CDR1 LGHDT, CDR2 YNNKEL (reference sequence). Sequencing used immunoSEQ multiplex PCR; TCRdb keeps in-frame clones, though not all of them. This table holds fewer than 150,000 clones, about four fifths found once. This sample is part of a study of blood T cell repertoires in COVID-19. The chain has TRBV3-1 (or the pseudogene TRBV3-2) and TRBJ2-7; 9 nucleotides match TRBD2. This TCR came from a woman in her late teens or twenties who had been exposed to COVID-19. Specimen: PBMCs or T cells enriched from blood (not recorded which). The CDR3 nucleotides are TGTGCCAGCAGGGAGACTAGCGGCCGCTACGAGCAGTACTTC. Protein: CASRETSGRYEQYF.